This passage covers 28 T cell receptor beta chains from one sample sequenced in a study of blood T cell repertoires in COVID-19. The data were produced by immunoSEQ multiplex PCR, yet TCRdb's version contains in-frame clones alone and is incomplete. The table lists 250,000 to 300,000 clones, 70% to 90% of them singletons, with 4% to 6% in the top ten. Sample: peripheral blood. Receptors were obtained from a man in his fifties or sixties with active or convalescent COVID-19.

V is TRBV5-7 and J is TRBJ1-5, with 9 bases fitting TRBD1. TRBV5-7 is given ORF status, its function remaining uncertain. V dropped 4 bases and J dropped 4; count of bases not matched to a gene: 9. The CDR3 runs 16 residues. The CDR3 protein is CASSIYNRGRNQPQHF. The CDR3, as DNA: TGTGCCAGCAGCATATATAACAGGGGGCGAAATCAGCCCCAGCATTTT.

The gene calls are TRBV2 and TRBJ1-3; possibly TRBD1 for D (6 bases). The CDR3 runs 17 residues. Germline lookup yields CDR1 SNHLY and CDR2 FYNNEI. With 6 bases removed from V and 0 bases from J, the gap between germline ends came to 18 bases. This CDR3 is CASRGGRQEGSGNTIYF. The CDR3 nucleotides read TGTGCCAGCAGGGGGGGGCGACAGGAGGGCTCTGGAAACACCATATATTTT. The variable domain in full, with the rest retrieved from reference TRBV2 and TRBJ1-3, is EPEVTQTPSHQVTQMGQEVILRCVPISNHLYFYWYRQILGQKVEFLVSFYNNEISEKSEIFDDQFSVERPDGSNFTLKIRSTKLEDSAMYFCASRGGRQEGSGNTIYFGEGSWLTVV.

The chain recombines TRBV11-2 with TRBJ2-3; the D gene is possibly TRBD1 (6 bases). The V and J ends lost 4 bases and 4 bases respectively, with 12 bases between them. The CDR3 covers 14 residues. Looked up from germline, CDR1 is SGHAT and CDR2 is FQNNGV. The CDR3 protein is CASSSGNRADTQYF. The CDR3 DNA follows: TGTGCCAGCAGCTCGGGAAACAGGGCAGATACGCAGTATTTT.

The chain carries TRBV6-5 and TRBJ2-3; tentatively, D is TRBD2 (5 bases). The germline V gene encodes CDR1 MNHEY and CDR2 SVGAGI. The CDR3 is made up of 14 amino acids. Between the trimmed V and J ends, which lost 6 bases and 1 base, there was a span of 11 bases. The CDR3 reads CASRRPGGTDTQYF. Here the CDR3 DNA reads TGTGCCAGCAGAAGACCCGGGGGCACAGATACGCAGTATTTT.

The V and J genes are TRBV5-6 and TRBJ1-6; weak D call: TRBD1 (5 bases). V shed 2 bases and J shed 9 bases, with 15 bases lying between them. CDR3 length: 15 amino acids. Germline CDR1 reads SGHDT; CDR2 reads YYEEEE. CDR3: CASSLGSRGSSPLHF. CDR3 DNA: TGTGCCAGCAGCTTAGGGTCAAGGGGAAGTTCACCCCTCCACTTT.

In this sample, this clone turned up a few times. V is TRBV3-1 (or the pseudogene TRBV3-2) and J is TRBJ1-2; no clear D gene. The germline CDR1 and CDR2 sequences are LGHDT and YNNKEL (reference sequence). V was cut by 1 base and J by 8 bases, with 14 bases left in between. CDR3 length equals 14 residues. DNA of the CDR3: TGTGCCAGCAGCCAAGCAAGTACGGTCTTCGGCTACACCTTC. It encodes CASSQASTVFGYTF.

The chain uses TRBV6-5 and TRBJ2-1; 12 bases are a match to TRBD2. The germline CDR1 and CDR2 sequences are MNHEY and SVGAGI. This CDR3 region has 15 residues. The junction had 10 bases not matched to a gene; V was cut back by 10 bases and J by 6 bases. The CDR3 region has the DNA TGTGCCACCAGGGGGCTAGCGGGAGGGTCCAATGAGCAGTTCTTC. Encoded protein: CATRGLAGGSNEQFF.

CDR3 DNA: TGTGCCAGCAGCGTAGGGGGACTAGCGGGTGAGCAGTTCTTC. This translates into CASSVGGLAGEQFF. This chain uses TRBV9 with TRBJ2-1; 12 positions agree with TRBD2. V was pared by 0 bases and J by 9 bases, with 1 base of the junction left unmatched. The germline gives CDR1 SGDLS, CDR2 YYNGEE. CDR3 length: 14 amino acids.

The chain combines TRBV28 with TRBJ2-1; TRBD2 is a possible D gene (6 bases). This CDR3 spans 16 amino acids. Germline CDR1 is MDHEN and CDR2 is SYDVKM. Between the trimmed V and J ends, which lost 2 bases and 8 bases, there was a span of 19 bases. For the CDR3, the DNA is TGTGCCAGCAGTTTAGTTGGGACTGCCCGAGGGCATGAGCAGTTCTTC. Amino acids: CASSLVGTARGHEQFF.

CDR3 DNA sequence: TGTGCCAGCAGCCAATTTATTTCCGATGAGCAGTTCTTC. Translated, it gives CASSQFISDEQFF. J is TRBJ2-1 and V is TRBV4-2; D is uncertain. Trimming removed 2 bases from V and 8 bases from J, with 10 bases in between. This CDR3 is built from 13 residues. The germline gives CDR1 LGHNA, CDR2 YNFKEQ.

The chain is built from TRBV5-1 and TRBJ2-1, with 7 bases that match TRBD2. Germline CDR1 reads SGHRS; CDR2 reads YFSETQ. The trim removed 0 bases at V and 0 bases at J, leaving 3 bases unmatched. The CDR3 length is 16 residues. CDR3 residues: CASSLGGSASYNEQFF. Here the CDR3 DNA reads TGCGCCAGCAGCTTGGGCGGGAGTGCCTCCTACAATGAGCAGTTCTTC.

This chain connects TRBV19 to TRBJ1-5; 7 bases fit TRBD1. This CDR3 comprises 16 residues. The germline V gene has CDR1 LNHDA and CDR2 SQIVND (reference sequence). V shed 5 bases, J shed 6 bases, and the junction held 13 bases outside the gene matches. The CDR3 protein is CASSSLRDRVGQPQHF. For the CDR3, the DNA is TGTGCCAGTAGTTCCCTCCGTGACAGGGTGGGTCAGCCCCAGCATTTT.

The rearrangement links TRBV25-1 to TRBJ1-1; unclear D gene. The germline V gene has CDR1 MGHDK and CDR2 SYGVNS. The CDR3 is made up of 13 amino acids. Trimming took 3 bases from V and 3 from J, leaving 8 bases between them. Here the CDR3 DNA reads TGTGCCAGCAGTGAGCTTCCGGACACTGAAGCTTTCTTT. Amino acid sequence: CASSELPDTEAFF.

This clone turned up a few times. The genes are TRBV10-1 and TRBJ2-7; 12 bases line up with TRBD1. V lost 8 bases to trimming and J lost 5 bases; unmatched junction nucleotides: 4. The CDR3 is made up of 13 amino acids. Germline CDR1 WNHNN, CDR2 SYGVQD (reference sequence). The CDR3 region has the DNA TGCGCCAGCGCCGGGACAGGGGGCAACGAGCAGTACTTC. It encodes CASAGTGGNEQYF.

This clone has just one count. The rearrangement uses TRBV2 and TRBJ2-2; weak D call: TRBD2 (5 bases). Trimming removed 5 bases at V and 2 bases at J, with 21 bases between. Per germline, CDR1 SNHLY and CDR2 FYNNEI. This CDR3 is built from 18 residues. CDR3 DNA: TGTGCCAGCAGTAGAATGGCCAGCGGAACCAGTAACACCGGGGAGCTGTTTTTT. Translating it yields CASSRMASGTSNTGELFF.

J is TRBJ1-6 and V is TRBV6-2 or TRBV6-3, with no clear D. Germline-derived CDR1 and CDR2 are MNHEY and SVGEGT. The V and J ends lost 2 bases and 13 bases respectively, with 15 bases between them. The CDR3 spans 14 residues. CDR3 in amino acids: CASSYPEGSSPLHF. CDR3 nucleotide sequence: TGTGCCAGCAGTTACCCAGAGGGCAGCTCCCCCCTCCACTTT.

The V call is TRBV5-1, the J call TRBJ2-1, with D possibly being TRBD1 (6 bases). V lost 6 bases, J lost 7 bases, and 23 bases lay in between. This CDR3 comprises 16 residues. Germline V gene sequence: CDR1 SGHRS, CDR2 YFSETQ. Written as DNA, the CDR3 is TGCGCCAGCAAGGGTGGGGGCTCATCCCCAATGAATGAGCAGTTCTTC. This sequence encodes CASKGGGSSPMNEQFF.

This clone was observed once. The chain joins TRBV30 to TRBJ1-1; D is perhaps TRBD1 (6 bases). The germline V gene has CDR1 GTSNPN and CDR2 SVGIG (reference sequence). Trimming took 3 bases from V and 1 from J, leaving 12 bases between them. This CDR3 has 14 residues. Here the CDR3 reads CAWSLAGQNTEAFF. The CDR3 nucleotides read TGTGCCTGGAGCTTAGCGGGACAGAACACTGAAGCTTTCTTT.

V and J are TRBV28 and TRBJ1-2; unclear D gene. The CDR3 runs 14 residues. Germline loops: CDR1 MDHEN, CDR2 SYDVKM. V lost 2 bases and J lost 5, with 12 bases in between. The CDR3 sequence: CASSLITDRYGYTF. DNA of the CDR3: TGTGCCAGCAGTTTAATCACAGATCGATATGGCTACACCTTC.

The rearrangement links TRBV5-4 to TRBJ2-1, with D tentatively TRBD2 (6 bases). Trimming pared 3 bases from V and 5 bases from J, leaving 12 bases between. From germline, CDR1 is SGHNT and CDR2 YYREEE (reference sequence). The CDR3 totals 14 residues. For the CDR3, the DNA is TGTGCCAGCAGCTACCTGGGACTCAACAATGAGCAGTTCTTC. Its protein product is CASSYLGLNNEQFF.

CDR3 loop: CASSQDITSGAYEQYF. CDR3 in DNA: TGCGCCAGCAGCCAAGATATAACTAGCGGAGCCTACGAGCAGTACTTC. The chain has TRBV4-3 and TRBJ2-7; 8 positions agree with TRBD2. J was trimmed by 2 bases and V by 0 bases; bases with no gene match: 6. The CDR3 consists of 16 residues. Germline values: CDR1 LGHNA, CDR2 YSLEER.

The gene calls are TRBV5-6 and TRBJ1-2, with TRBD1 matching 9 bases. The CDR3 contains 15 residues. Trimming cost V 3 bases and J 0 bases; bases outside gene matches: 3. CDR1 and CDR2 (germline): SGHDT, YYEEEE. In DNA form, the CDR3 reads TGTGCCAGCAGCTCACGGACAGGGGCTAACTATGGCTACACCTTC. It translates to CASSSRTGANYGYTF.

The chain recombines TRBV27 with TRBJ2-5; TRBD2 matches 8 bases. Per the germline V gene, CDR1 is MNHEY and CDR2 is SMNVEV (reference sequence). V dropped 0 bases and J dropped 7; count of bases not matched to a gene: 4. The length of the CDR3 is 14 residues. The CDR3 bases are TGTGCCAGCAGTTTATCGGAACGGGGGGGGACCCAGTACTTC. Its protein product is CASSLSERGGTQYF.

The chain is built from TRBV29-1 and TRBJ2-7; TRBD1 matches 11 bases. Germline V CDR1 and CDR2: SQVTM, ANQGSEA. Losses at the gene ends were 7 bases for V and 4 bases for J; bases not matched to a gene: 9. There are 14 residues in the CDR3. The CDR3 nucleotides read TGCAGCGCACTCCTCGGGACAGGGGGTTACGAGCAGTACTTC. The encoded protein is CSALLGTGGYEQYF.

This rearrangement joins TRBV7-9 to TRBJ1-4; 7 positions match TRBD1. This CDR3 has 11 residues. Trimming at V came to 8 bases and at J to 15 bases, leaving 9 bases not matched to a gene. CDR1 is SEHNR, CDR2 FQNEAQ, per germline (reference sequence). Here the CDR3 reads CASGTGERMFF. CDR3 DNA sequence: TGTGCCAGCGGCACAGGGGAAAGGATGTTTTTT.

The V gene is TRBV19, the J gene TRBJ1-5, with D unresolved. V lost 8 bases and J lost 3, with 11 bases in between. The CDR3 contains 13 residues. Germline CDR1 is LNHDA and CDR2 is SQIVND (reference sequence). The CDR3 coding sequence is TGTGCCAGTGCGAACACAGTCAATCAGCCCCAGCATTTT. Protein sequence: CASANTVNQPQHF.

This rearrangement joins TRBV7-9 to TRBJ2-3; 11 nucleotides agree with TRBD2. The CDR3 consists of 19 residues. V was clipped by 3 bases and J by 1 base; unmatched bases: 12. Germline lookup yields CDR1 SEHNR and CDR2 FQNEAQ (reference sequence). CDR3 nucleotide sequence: TGTGCCAGCAGCTTGGGGCTAGCGGGGACTAGCGGTCGCACAGATACGCAGTATTTT. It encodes CASSLGLAGTSGRTDTQYF.

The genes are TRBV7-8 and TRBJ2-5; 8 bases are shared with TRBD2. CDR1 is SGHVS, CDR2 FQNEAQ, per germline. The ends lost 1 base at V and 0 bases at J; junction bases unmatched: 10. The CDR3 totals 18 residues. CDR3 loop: CASSLGGRASGYQETQYF. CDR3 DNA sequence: TGTGCCAGCAGCTTAGGAGGGAGGGCTAGCGGGTACCAAGAGACCCAGTACTTC.